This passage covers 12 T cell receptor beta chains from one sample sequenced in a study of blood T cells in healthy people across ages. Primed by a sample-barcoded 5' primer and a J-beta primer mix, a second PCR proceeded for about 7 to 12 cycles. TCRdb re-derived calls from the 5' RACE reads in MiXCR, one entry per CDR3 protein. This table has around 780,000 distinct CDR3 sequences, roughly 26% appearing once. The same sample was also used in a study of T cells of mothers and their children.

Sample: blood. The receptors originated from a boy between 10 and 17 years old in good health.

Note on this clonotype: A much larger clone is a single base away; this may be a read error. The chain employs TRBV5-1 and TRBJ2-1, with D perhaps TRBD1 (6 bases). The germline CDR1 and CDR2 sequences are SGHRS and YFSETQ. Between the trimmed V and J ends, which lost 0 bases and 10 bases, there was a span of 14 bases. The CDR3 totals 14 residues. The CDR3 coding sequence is TGCGCCAGCAGCTTGGACAGGGTGTCGGACGAGCAGTTCTTC. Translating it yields CASSLDRVSDEQFF.

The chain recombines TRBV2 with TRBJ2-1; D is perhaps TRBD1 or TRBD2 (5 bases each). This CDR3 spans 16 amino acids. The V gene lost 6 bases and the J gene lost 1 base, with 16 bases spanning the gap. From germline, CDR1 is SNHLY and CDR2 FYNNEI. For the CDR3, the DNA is TGTGCCAGCAGGGGCTGGGACGGCGAATCCTACAATGAGCAGTTCTTC. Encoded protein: CASRGWDGESYNEQFF.

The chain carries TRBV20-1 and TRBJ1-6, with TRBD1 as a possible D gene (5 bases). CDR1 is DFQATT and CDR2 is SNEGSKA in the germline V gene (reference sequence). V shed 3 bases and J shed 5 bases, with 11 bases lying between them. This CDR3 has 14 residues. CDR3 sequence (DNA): TGCAGTGCTAGGAAGACAGCAAATAATTCACCCCTCCACTTT. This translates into CSARKTANNSPLHF.

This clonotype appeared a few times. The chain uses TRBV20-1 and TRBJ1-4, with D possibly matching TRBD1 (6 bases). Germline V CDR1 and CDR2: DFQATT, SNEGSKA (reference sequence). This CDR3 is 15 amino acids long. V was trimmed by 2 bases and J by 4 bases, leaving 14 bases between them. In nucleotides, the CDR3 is TGCAGTGCTAGAAACCAAGGGGGGAGTAATGAAAAACTGTTTTTT. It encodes CSARNQGGSNEKLFF.

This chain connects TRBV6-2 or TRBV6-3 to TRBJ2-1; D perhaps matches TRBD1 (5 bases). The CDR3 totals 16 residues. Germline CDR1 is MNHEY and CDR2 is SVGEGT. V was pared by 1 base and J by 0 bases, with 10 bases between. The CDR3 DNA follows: TGTGCCAGCAGTTACTGGGGCCAGGTCTCCTACAATGAGCAGTTCTTC. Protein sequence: CASSYWGQVSYNEQFF.

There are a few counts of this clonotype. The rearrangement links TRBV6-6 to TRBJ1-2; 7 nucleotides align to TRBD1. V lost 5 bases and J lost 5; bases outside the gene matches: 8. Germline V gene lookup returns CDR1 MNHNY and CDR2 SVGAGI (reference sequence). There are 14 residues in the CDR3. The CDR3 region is CASSRADRDYGYTF. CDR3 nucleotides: TGTGCCAGCAGTAGGGCCGACAGGGATTATGGCTACACCTTC.

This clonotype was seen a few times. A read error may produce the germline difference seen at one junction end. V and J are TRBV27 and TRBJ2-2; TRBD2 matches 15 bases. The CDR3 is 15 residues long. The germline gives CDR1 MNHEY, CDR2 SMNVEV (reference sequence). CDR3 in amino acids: CASRITPGLAGGLFF. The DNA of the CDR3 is TGTGCCAGCAGGATAACTCCGGGACTAGCGGGGGGGCTGTTTTTT.

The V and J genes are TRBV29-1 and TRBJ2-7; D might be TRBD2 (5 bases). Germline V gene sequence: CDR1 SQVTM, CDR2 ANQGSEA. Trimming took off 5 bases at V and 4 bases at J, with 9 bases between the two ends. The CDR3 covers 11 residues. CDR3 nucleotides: TGCAGCGTTAGGACGGGGTACGAGCAGTACTTC. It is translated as CSVRTGYEQYF.

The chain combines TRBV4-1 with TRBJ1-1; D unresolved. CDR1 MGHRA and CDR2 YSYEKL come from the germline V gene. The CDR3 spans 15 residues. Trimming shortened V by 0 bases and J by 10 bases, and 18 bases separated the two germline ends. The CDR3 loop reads CASSQEGQSLGGAFF. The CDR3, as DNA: TGCGCCAGCAGCCAAGAAGGCCAATCCCTAGGTGGAGCTTTCTTT.

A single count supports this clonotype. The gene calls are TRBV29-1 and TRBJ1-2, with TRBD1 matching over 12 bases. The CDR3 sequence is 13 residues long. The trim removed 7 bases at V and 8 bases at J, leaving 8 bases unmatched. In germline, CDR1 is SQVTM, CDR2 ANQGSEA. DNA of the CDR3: TGCAGCGGCGGCGGGACAGGGGGCTTGGGCTACACCTTC. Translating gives CSGGGTGGLGYTF.

Here the CDR3 reads CASSLYQGRLGEKLFF. The CDR3 DNA follows: TGTGCCAGCAGCTTATATCAGGGGCGGCTAGGTGAAAAACTGTTTTTT. The chain has TRBV11-2 and TRBJ1-4; weak D call: TRBD1 (6 bases). The CDR3 loop spans 16 amino acids. Germline values: CDR1 SGHAT, CDR2 FQNNGV. V was pared by 2 bases and J by 7 bases, with 17 bases between.

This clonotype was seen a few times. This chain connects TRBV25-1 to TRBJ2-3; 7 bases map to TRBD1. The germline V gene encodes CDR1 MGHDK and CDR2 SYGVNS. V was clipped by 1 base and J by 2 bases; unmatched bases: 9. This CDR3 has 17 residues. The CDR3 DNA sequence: TGTGCCAGCAGTGAATTCCTCGACAGGGAGATCACAGATACGCAGTATTTT. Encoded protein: CASSEFLDREITDTQYF.